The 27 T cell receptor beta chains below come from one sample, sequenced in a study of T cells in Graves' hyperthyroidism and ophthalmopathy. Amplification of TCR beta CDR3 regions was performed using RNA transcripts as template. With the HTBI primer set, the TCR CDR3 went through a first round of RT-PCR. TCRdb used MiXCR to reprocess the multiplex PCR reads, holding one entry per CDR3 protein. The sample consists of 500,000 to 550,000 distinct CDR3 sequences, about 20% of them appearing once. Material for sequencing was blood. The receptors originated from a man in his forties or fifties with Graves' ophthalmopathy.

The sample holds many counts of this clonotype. The CDR3 nucleotides read TGTGCCAGCAGCTTGGGGACAGGTTCTAGCACAGATACGCAGTATTTT. It is translated as CASSLGTGSSTDTQYF. This chain links TRBV5-6 with TRBJ2-3; TRBD1 matches 7 bases. The ends lost 0 bases at V and 0 bases at J; junction bases unmatched: 4. The CDR3 has 16 residues. CDR1 and CDR2 from the germline V gene are SGHDT and YYEEEE.

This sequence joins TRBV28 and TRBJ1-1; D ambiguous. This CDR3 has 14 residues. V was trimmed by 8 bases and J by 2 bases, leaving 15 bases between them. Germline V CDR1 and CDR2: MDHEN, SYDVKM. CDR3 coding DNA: TGTGCCAGCTCTCGGTACCCGGGTAACACTGAAGCTTTCTTT. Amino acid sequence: CASSRYPGNTEAFF.

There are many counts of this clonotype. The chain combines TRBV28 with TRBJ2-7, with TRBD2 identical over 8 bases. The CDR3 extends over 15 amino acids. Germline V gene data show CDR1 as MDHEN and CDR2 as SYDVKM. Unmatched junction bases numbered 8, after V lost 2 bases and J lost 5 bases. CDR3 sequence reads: CASSLPGRARHEQYF. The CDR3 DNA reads TGTGCCAGCAGTTTACCCGGGAGGGCCCGCCACGAGCAGTACTTC.

Written as DNA, the CDR3 is TGTGCCAGCAGTGAAGGCCAGGGGGGCTACACCTTC. Its translation is CASSEGQGGYTF. V and J are TRBV25-1 and TRBJ1-2; D might be TRBD1 (6 bases). Germline CDR1 MGHDK, CDR2 SYGVNS. The V and J ends lost 2 bases and 8 bases respectively, with 9 bases between them. This CDR3 has 12 residues.

The CDR3 loop reads CASSQGGQGPNQPQHF. The CDR3 DNA reads as TGTGCCAGCAGCCAAGGAGGGCAGGGGCCAAATCAGCCCCAGCATTTT. V gene TRBV3-1 combines with J gene TRBJ1-5; D might be TRBD1 (6 bases). Looked up from germline, CDR1 is LGHDT and CDR2 is YNNKEL (reference sequence). This CDR3 region has 16 residues. V lost 1 base, J lost 4 bases, and 14 bases lay in between.

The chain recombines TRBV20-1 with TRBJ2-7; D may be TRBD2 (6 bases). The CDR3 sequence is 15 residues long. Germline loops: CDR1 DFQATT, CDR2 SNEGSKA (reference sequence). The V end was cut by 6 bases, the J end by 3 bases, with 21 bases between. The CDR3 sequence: CSAQGLALGLYEQYF. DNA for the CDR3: TGCAGTGCCCAGGGTCTAGCGTTGGGCCTCTACGAGCAGTACTTC.

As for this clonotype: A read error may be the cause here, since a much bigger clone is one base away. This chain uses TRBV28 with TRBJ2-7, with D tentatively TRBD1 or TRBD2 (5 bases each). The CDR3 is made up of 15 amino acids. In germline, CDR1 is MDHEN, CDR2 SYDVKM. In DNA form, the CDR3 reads TGTGCCAGCAGGGCAAACCAAGGGACCTCCTACGAGAAGTACTTC. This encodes CASRANQGTSYEKYF.

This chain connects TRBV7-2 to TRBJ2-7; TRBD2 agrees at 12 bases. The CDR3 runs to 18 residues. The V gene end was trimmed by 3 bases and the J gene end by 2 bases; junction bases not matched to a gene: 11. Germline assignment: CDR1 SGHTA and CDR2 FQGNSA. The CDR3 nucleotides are TGTGCCAGCAGCTTCAAACTACCGGGACTAGCGGGTACCTACGAGCAGTACTTC. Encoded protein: CASSFKLPGLAGTYEQYF.

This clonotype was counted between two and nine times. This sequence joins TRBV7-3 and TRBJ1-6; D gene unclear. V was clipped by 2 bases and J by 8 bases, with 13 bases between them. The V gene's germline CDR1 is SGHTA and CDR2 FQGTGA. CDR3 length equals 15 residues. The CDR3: CASSLDGVKDSPLHF. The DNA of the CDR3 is TGTGCCAGCAGCTTAGACGGGGTAAAGGATTCACCCCTCCACTTT.

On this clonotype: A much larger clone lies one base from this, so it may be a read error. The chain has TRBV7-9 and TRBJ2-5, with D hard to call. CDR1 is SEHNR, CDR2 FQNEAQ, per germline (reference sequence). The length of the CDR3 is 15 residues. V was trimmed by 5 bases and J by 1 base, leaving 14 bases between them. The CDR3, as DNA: TGTGCCAGCAGCCCAGATTTAGACTTCCAAGAGACCCAGTACTTC. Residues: CASSPDLDFQETQYF.

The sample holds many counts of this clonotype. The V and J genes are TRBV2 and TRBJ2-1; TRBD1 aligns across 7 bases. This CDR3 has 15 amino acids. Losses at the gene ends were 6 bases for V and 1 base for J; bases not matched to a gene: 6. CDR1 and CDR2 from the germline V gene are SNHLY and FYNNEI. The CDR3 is CASRETGPSYNEQFF. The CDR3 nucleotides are TGTGCCAGCAGAGAGACAGGGCCATCCTACAATGAGCAGTTCTTC.

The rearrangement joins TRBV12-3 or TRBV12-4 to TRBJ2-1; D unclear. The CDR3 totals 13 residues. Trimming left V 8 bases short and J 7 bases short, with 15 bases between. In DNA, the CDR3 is TGTGCCAGCCAAACGGGCCCATCAAATGAGCAGTTCTTC. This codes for CASQTGPSNEQFF.

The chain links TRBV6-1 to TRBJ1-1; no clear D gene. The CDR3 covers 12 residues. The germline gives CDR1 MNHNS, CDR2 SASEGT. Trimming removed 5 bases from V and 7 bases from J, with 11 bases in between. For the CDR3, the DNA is TGTGCCAGCAGTCAAGGGAAATTTGAAGCTTTCTTT. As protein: CASSQGKFEAFF.

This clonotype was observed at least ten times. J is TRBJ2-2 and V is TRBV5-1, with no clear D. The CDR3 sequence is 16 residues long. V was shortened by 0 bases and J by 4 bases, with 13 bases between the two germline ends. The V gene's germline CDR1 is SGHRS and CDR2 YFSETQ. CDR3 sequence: CASSLDGVGFTGELFF. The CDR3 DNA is TGCGCCAGCAGCTTGGACGGTGTGGGTTTCACCGGGGAGCTGTTTTTT. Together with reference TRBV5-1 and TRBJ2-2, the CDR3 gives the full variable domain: KAGVTQTPRYLIKTRGQQVTLSCSPISGHRSVSWYQQTPGQGLQFLFEYFSETQRNKGNFPGRFSGRQFSNSRSEMNVSTLELGDSALYLCASSLDGVGFTGELFFGEGSRLTVL.

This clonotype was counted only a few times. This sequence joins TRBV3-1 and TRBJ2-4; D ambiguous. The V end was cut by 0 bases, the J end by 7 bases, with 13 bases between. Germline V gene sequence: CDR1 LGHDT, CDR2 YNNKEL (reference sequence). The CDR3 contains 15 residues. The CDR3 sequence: CASSQERTPWNIQYF. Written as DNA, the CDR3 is TGTGCCAGCAGCCAAGAGAGGACCCCATGGAACATTCAGTACTTC.

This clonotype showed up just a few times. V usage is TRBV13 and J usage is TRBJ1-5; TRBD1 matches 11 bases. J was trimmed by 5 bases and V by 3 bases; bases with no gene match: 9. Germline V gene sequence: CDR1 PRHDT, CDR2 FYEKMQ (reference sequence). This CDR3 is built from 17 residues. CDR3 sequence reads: CASSLGPGQGAYQPQHF. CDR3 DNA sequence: TGTGCCAGCAGCTTGGGCCCAGGACAGGGGGCTTATCAGCCCCAGCATTTT.

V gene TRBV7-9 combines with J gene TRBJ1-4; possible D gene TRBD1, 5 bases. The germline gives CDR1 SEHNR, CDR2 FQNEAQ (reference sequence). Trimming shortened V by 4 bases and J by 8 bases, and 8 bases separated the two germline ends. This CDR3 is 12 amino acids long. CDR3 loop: CASSSRGEKLFF. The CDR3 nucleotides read TGTGCCAGCAGCTCCCGGGGCGAAAAACTGTTTTTT.

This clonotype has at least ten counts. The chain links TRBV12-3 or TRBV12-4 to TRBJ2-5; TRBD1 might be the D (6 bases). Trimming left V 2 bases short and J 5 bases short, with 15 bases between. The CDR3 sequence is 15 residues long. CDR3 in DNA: TGTGCCAGCAGTTTAAGGGGGATTAGGATGGAGACCCAGTACTTC. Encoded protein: CASSLRGIRMETQYF.

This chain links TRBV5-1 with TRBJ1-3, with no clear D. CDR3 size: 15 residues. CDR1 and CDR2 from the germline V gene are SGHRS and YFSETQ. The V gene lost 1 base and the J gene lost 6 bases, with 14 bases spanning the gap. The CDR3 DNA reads TGCGCCAGCAGCTTGTCGGGAGGAGAGGTAAACACCATATATTTT. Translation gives CASSLSGGEVNTIYF.

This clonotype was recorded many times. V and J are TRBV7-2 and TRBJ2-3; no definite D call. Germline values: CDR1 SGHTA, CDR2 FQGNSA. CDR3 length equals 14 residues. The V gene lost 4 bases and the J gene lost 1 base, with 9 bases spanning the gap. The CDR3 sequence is CASSSGFGTDTQYF. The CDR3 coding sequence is TGTGCCAGCAGCTCAGGATTCGGCACAGATACGCAGTATTTT.

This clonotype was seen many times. DNA of the CDR3: TGTGCCAGCAGCCCGTGGGGGGGGGGGCTGAGGGACACTGAAGCTTTCTTT. It is translated as CASSPWGGGLRDTEAFF. The chain employs TRBV7-8 and TRBJ1-1; D is perhaps TRBD1 (6 bases). The CDR3 covers 17 residues. Germline V gene data show CDR1 as SGHVS and CDR2 as FQNEAQ. V was trimmed by 5 bases and J by 3 bases, leaving 22 bases between them.

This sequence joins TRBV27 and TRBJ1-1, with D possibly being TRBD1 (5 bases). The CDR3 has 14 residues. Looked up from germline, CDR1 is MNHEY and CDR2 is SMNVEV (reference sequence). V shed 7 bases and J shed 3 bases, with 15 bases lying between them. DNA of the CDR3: TGTGCCAGCAACTTCTGGGGGAGGGACACTGAAGCTTTCTTT. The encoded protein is CASNFWGRDTEAFF.

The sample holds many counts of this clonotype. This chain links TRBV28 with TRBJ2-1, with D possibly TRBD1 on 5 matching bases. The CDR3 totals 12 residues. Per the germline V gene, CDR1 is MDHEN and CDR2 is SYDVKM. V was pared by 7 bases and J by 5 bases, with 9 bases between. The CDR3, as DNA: TGTGCCAGCACCAGGGTAAACAATGAGCAGTTCTTC. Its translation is CASTRVNNEQFF.

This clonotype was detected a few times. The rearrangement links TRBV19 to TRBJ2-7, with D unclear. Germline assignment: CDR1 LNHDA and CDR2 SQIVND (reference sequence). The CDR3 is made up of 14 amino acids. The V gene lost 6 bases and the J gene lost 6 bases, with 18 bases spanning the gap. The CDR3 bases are TGTGCCAGTAGCACCGGCCGGCTAGTCGGCGAGCAGTACTTC. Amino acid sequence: CASSTGRLVGEQYF.

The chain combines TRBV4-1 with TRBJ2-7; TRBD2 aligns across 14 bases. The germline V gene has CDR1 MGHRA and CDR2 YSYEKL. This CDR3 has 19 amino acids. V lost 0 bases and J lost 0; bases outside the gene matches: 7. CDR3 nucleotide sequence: TGCGCCAGCAGCCAAGATTGGGGACTAGCGGGGGTCCCCTCCTACGAGCAGTACTTC. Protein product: CASSQDWGLAGVPSYEQYF.

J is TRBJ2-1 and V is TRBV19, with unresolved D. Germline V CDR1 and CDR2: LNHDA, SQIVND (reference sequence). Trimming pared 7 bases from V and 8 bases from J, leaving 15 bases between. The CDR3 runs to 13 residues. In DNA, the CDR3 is TGTGCCAGTAAGGATCGCCAACGGGATGAGCAGTTCTTC. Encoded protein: CASKDRQRDEQFF.

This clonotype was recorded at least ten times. CDR3 bases: TGTGCCAGCAGCCGGGGACTAGCGGGCCAAGAGACCCAGTACTTC. Protein sequence: CASSRGLAGQETQYF. The chain employs TRBV11-3 and TRBJ2-5, with TRBD2 matching over 12 bases. With 5 bases clipped from V and 1 base from J, the junction kept 2 bases outside the gene matches. Germline V lookup: CDR1 SGHNT, CDR2 YENEEA. The CDR3 runs 15 residues.